The clone carrying this T cell receptor (beta chain) was picked up a small number of times. The antigen remains unidentified. This entry is derived from a study of tumor-infiltrating lymphocytes in primary liver carcinoma. Overall study results and limits: Tumor-adjacent and tumor-blood pairs overlapped less than tumor region pairs did.

J gave up 5 bases and V 8 bases, and 12 bases lay outside the gene matches. The CDR3 is made up of 14 amino acids. Looked up from germline, CDR1 is MNHEY and CDR2 is SVGAGI. Reverse transcription of roughly 0.45 ug total RNA with a constant-region primer produced TCR beta cDNA. Three-round nested multiplex PCR performed with slightly modified ARM-PCR produced the TCR beta libraries. For approximately 11 cycles apiece, the opening two PCR rounds ran with TRBV1-TRBV30 forward primers and a C-beta reverse primer. Each CDR3 protein is one row after TCRdb ran MiXCR on the multiplex PCR reads. The sample lists more than 55,000 distinct CDR3 sequences, just over 70% seen once, with 55% to 70% in the top ten. For each extraction, RNA and DNA were obtained together from about 20-30 mg of unsorted bulk tissue.

Source material: liver tumor tissue from sampling region 2. Subset in this sample: tumor region T2, inferior pole. The clonotype comes from a man aged 40-50 years with primary liver carcinoma and hepatitis B virus infection. The chain is built from TRBV6-5 and TRBJ2-7, with 7 bases lining up with TRBD1. CDR3 sequence reads: CASAQWGTAHEQYF. CDR3 nucleotides: TGTGCCAGCGCTCAATGGGGGACAGCCCACGAGCAGTACTTC.